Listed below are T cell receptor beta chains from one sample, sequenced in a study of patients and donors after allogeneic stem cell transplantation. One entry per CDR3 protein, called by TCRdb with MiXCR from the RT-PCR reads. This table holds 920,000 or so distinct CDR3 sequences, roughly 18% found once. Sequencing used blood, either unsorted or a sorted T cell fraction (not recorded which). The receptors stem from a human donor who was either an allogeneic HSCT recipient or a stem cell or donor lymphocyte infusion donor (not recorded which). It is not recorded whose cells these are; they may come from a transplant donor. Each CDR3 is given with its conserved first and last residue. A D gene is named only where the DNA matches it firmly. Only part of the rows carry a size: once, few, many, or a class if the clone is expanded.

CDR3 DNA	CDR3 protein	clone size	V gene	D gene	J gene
TGCGCCAGCAGCTCTACCGGGACAGGGATCTACGAGCAGTACTTC	CASSSTGTGIYEQYF	.	TRBV5-1	TRBD1	TRBJ2-7
TGCGCCAGCAGCCAAGATGACGATACATCTTACGAGCAGTACTTC	CASSQDDDTSYEQYF	few	TRBV4-3	.	TRBJ2-7
TGCGCCAGCAGCTTGGCTATAGGGAACGAGCAGTACTTC	CASSLAIGNEQYF	.	TRBV5-1	.	TRBJ2-7
TGCAGTGCTAGTACTGATTTTGGGACAGGGCACCAAGAGACCCAGTACTTC	CSASTDFGTGHQETQYF	.	TRBV20-1	TRBD1	TRBJ2-5
TGTGCCAGCTTGAGTAGCGGATACACAGATACGCAGTATTTT	CASLSSGYTDTQYF	few	TRBV7-9	.	TRBJ2-3
TGTGCCAGCAACCCTGACAGGGGGCGATGGACCGGGGAGCTGTTTTTT	CASNPDRGRWTGELFF	.	TRBV6-1	TRBD1	TRBJ2-2
TGCGCCAGCAGCCAGCCTACAGGGGCGAACACTGAAGCTTTCTTT	CASSQPTGANTEAFF	few	TRBV4-1	TRBD1	TRBJ1-1
TGTGCCAGCAGCTTACGTGGACTAGCGGGCTCCTTAACTAGCACAGATACGCAGTATTTT	CASSLRGLAGSLTSTDTQYF	few	TRBV11-1	TRBD2	TRBJ2-3
TGTGCCAGCAGCGAGGGAGGAGCCTCCACCAAAAACATTCAGTACTTC	CASSEGGASTKNIQYF	few	TRBV6-8	.	TRBJ2-4
TGTGCCAGCACCGCTGGCAGCCTAGGTGGAAACACCATATATTTT	CASTAGSLGGNTIYF	few	TRBV6-1	.	TRBJ1-3
TGTGCCAGCAGTTACGCTGGGAGGGTCGAGACCCAGTACTTC	CASSYAGRVETQYF	.	TRBV6-5	TRBD2	TRBJ2-5
TGTGCCATCGCCTCGTCTAGCGGGGAAAATGAAGTATATGAGCAGTTCTTC	CAIASSSGENEVYEQFF	few	TRBV10-3	TRBD2	TRBJ2-1
TGTGCCACCAGTGTTTTGGGGGAGCTGTTTTTT	CATSVLGELFF	.	TRBV24-1	.	TRBJ2-2
TGTGCCAGCAGCCATCGGGACAGGGCCCTCTCTGGAAACACCATATATTTT	CASSHRDRALSGNTIYF	.	TRBV9	TRBD1	TRBJ1-3
TGTGCCAGCAGCCTCACAGGGGAGGACGAGCAGTACTTC	CASSLTGEDEQYF	few	TRBV9	.	TRBJ2-7
TGCGCCAGCAGCTTGGCTGAGGGAGTCTCTGGGGCCAACGTCCTGACTTTC	CASSLAEGVSGANVLTF	.	TRBV5-1	.	TRBJ2-6
TGCAGCGTTCGACAGTTCACAGATACGCAGTATTTT	CSVRQFTDTQYF	few	TRBV29-1	.	TRBJ2-3
TGCAGCGTTGGGGTAGGGACAGGGAATGGCTACACCTTC	CSVGVGTGNGYTF	.	TRBV29-1	TRBD1	TRBJ1-2
TGCAGCGTCGCAGGGTTGGGCTACAATGAGCAGTTCTTC	CSVAGLGYNEQFF	.	TRBV29-1	.	TRBJ2-1
TGTGCCACCAGTGATTTACCCCCCGGGACAGAGTCCTACAATGAGCAGTTCTTC	CATSDLPPGTESYNEQFF	.	TRBV24-1	TRBD1	TRBJ2-1
TGCAGTGCGGCGACAGTGAACTATGGCTACACCTTC	CSAATVNYGYTF	.	TRBV20-1	.	TRBJ1-2
TGCAGTGCTGATTACTTGGGGGACACTGAAGCTTTCTTT	CSADYLGDTEAFF	few	TRBV20-1	.	TRBJ1-1
TGTGCCAGCAGCGTAGCGTTGGTTGGTAGCGGGGGGGTGCCGTTCTTC	CASSVALVGSGGVPFF	.	TRBV9	TRBD2	TRBJ2-1
TGCAGCGTTGAAGGGAGGGGAGGAAAGACTGAAGCTTTCTTT	CSVEGRGGKTEAFF	few	TRBV29-1	.	TRBJ1-1
TGTGCCAGCAGCTTACTAGCGGGACGCCTATTCGGCACAGATACGCAGTATTTT	CASSLLAGRLFGTDTQYF	.	TRBV5-4	TRBD2	TRBJ2-3
TGTGCCAGCAGCCCTAAGGGACTAGCGGATGAGCAGTTCTTC	CASSPKGLADEQFF	many	TRBV9	TRBD2	TRBJ2-1
TGTGCCAGCAGTCCCGGGACTAGAATTCAAGAGACCCAGTACTTC	CASSPGTRIQETQYF	.	TRBV28	TRBD2	TRBJ2-5
TGTGCCAGCAGCTTCAGCCGAGCAGCTAGGAGCAATCAGCCCCAGCATTTT	CASSFSRAARSNQPQHF	few	TRBV7-2	.	TRBJ1-5
TGTGCCATCCGTCCCGACAGGGGACGGACCGGGGAGCTGTTTTTT	CAIRPDRGRTGELFF	few	TRBV10-3	TRBD1	TRBJ2-2